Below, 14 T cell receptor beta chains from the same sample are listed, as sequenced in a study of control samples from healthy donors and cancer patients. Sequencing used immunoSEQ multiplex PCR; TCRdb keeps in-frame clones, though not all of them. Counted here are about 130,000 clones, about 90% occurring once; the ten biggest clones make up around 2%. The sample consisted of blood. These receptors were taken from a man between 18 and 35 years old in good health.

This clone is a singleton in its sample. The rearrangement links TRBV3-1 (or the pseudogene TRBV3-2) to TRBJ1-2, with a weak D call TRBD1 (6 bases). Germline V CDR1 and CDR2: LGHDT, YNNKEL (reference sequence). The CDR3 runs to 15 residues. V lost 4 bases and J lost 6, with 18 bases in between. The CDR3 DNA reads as TGTGCCAGCAGCCCGTATAGACAGGAACTGAATGGCTACACCTTC. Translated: CASSPYRQELNGYTF.

CDR3 nucleotide sequence: TGCGCCAGCAGCCAAGGGACAGGCGTCTCTTCTACGAGTTATGGCTACACCTTC. Translation gives CASSQGTGVSSTSYGYTF. The gene calls are TRBV4-1 and TRBJ1-2; 7 bases match TRBD1. The trim removed 1 base at V and 5 bases at J, leaving 16 bases unmatched. The CDR3 runs 18 residues. The germline V gene has CDR1 MGHRA and CDR2 YSYEKL.

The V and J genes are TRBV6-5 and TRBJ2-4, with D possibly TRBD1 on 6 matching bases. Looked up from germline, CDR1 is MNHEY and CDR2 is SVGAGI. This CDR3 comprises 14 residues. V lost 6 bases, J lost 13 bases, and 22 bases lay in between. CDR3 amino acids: CASRSFARTGPQYF. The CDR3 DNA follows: TGTGCCAGCAGGTCCTTCGCCCGTACAGGGCCCCAGTACTTC.

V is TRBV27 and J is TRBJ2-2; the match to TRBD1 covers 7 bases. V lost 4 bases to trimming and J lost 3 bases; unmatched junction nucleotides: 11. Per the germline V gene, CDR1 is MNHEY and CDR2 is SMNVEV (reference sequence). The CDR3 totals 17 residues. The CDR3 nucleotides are TGTGCCAGCAGTTCGGTTCCGAGGACAGGACACACCGGGGAGCTGTTTTTT. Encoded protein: CASSSVPRTGHTGELFF.

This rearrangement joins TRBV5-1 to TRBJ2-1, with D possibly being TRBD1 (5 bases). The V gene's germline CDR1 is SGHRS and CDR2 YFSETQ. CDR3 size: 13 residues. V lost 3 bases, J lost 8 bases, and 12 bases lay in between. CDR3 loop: CASSSAGYYEQFF. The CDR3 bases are TGCGCCAGCAGCTCGGCAGGGTATTATGAGCAGTTCTTC.

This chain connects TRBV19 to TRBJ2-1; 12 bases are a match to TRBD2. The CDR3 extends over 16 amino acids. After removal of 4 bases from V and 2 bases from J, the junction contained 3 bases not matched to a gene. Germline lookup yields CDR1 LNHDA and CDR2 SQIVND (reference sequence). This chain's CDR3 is CASSTRTSGAYNEQFF. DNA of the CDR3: TGTGCCAGTAGTACCCGGACTAGCGGGGCCTACAATGAGCAGTTCTTC.

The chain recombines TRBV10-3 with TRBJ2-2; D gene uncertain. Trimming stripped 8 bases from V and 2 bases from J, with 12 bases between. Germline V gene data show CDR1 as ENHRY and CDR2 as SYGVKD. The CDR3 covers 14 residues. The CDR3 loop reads CAIGQETNTGELFF. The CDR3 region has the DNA TGTGCCATCGGTCAGGAAACTAACACCGGGGAGCTGTTTTTT.

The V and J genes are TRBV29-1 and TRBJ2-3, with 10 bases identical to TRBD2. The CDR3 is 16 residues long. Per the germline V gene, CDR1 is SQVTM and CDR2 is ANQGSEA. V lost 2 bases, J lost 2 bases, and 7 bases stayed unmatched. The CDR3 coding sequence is TGCAGCGTTGAATTAGCGGGAGGCCCTTCCACAGATACGCAGTATTTT. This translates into CSVELAGGPSTDTQYF.

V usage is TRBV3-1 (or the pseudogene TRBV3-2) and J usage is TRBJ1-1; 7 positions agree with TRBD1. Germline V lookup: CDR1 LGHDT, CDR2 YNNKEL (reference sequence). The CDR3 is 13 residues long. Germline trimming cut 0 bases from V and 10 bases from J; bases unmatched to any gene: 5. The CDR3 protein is CASSQDLGQRAFF. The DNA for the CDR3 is TGTGCCAGCAGCCAAGATCTGGGACAGCGAGCTTTCTTT.

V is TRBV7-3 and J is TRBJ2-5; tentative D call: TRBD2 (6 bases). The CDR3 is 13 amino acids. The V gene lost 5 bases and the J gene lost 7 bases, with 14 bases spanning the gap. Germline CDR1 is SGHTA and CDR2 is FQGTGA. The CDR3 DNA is TGTGCCAGCAGCCGCGATCCGGAGGGGACCCAGTACTTC. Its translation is CASSRDPEGTQYF.

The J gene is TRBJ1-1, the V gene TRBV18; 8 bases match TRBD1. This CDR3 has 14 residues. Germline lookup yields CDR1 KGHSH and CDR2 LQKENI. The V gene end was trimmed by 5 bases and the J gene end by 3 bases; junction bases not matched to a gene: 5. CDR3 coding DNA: TGTGCCAGCTCAGGACAGGGCCCGGACACTGAAGCTTTCTTT. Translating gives CASSGQGPDTEAFF.

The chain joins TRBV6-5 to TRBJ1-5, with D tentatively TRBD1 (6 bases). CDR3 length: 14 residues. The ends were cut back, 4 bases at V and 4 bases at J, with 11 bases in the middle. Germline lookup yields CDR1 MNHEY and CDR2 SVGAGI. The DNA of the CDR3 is TGTGCCAGCAGTTCCAAACAGGGTAATCAGCCCCAGCATTTT. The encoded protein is CASSSKQGNQPQHF.

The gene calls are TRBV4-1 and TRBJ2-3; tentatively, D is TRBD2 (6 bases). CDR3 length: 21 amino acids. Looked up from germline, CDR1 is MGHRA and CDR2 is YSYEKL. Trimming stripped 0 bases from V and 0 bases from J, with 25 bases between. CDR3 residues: CASSQDGGAGAWGMSTDTQYF. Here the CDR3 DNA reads TGCGCCAGCAGCCAAGACGGCGGGGCTGGGGCTTGGGGAATGAGCACAGATACGCAGTATTTT.

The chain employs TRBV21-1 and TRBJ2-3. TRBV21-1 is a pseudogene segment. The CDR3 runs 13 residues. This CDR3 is CASSKEVTDTQYF. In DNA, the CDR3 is TGTGCCAGCAGCAAAGAGGTCACAGATACGCAGTATTTT.